This passage covers 26 T cell receptor beta chains from one sample sequenced in a study of T cell responses to AZD1222 COVID-19 vaccine. The protocol was immunoSEQ multiplex PCR, while the TCRdb copy is restricted to in-frame clones and leaves out a portion. This repertoire shows about 83,000 clones, roughly 88% found once; its top ten account for 7.5% to 9%. This specimen consisted of peripheral blood, obtained on day 0 of AZD1222 vaccination. All receptors come from an adult in good health.

A note on this clone: Other DNA sequences in this specimen translate into the identical CDR3. V and J are TRBV4-3 and TRBJ1-1; weak D call: TRBD1 (6 bases). The germline V gene has CDR1 LGHNA and CDR2 YSLEER. Trimming stripped 3 bases from V and 1 base from J, with 6 bases between. The CDR3 covers 13 residues. The CDR3 DNA reads as TGCGCCAGCAGCCAGGACAGGAACACTGAAGCTTTCTTT. This sequence encodes CASSQDRNTEAFF.

This clone was observed a handful of times. The chain has TRBV28 and TRBJ2-4; 12 bases fit TRBD1. Germline V CDR1 and CDR2: MDHEN, SYDVKM. The V and J ends lost 3 bases and 0 bases, in that order; junction bases with no gene match: 15. The CDR3 extends over 21 amino acids. CDR3 region: CASSFLYGGTGGQLAKNIQYF. The CDR3 DNA is TGTGCCAGCAGTTTTCTGTACGGCGGGACAGGGGGCCAATTAGCCAAAAACATTCAGTACTTC.

J is TRBJ1-1 and V is TRBV15; TRBD1 might be the D (6 bases). The CDR3 loop spans 15 amino acids. Between the trimmed V and J ends, which lost 3 bases and 1 base, there was a span of 12 bases. CDR1 is LNHNV, CDR2 YYDKDF, per germline (reference sequence). This CDR3 reads CATSSPDRGNTEAFF. The CDR3 DNA reads TGTGCCACCAGCAGCCCGGACAGAGGGAACACTGAAGCTTTCTTT.

The rearrangement uses TRBV5-7 and TRBJ1-5, with D unresolved. TRBV5-7 is recorded as an ORF, its role being uncertain. The V gene lost 5 bases and the J gene lost 6 bases, with 9 bases spanning the gap. The CDR3 spans 12 residues. The CDR3 DNA reads as TGTGCCAGCAGGGCGAGCGGTCAGCCCCAGCATTTT. Translated, it gives CASRASGQPQHF.

V usage is TRBV4-1 and J usage is TRBJ1-4; no reliable D call. In germline, CDR1 is MGHRA, CDR2 YSYEKL. With 2 bases removed from V and 8 bases from J, the gap between germline ends came to 15 bases. CDR3 length: 15 residues. CDR3 DNA: TGCGCCAGCAGCCAAACGATGACATCCCGGGAAAAACTGTTTTTT. This codes for CASSQTMTSREKLFF.

This clone was seen once. The J gene is TRBJ2-6, the V gene TRBV27, with 7 positions matching TRBD2. Germline V CDR1 and CDR2: MNHEY, SMNVEV (reference sequence). V was pared by 6 bases and J by 0 bases, with 8 bases of the junction left unmatched. The CDR3 totals 17 residues. CDR3 sequence (DNA): TGTGCCAGCAGCCACGGGGGGTTGTACTCTGGGGCCAACGTCCTGACTTTC. Amino acids: CASSHGGLYSGANVLTF.

Here the CDR3 DNA reads TGCGCCAGCAGTGACAGGGGAGATCTGTACTTC. Translating gives CASSDRGDLYF. The J gene is TRBJ2-7, the V gene TRBV10-1; possibly TRBD1 for D (6 bases). The V gene lost 3 bases and the J gene lost 12 bases, with 12 bases spanning the gap. The CDR3 is 11 amino acids. Per germline, CDR1 WNHNN and CDR2 SYGVQD (reference sequence).

The chain is built from TRBV27 and TRBJ2-1, with 9 nucleotides matching TRBD1. CDR1 and CDR2 (germline): MNHEY, SMNVEV (reference sequence). The CDR3 extends over 16 amino acids. The junction had 6 bases not matched to a gene; V was cut back by 2 bases and J by 4 bases. CDR3 loop: CASSLTGTGNYNEQFF. In DNA form, the CDR3 reads TGTGCCAGCAGTTTAACCGGGACAGGGAATTACAATGAGCAGTTCTTC.

The gene calls are TRBV5-6 and TRBJ2-2, with a possible D match to TRBD1 (5 bases). CDR3 length: 16 residues. From germline, CDR1 is SGHDT and CDR2 YYEEEE. V was pared by 2 bases and J by 1 base, with 12 bases between. In nucleotides, the CDR3 is TGTGCCAGCAGCTTATTTTGGCAGGGGAACACCGGGGAGCTGTTTTTT. It yields the protein CASSLFWQGNTGELFF.

The J gene is TRBJ2-3, the V gene TRBV24-1; TRBD1 agrees at 11 bases. With V trimmed by 4 bases and J by 7 bases, 12 bases remained unmatched. CDR1 and CDR2 from the germline V gene are KGHDR and SFDVKD. The CDR3 spans 17 residues. In nucleotides, the CDR3 is TGTGCCACCAGTGACCAGAGGACAGGGGGCCTAGCGAATACGCAGTATTTT. Its translation is CATSDQRTGGLANTQYF.

The table lists this clone with a count of one. The chain is built from TRBV2 and TRBJ1-2; possibly TRBD1 for D (6 bases). Germline V lookup: CDR1 SNHLY, CDR2 FYNNEI. CDR3 size: 13 residues. V gave up 4 bases and J gave up 8 bases, with 14 bases separating them. CDR3 loop: CASSGGALGGYTF. The CDR3 DNA is TGTGCCAGCAGTGGGGGGGCTTTGGGAGGCTACACCTTC.

J is TRBJ1-2 and V is TRBV6-6; perhaps TRBD1 as D (5 bases). Trimming pared 5 bases from V and 3 bases from J, leaving 13 bases between. CDR1 and CDR2 from the germline V gene are MNHNY and SVGAGI (reference sequence). CDR3 size: 14 residues. As DNA, the CDR3 is TGTGCCAGCAGTAACGGGGGATCAGACTATGGCTACACCTTC. Protein product: CASSNGGSDYGYTF.

V is TRBV10-1 and J is TRBJ2-7; tentative D call: TRBD2 (5 bases). The CDR3 loop spans 13 amino acids. V gave up 2 bases and J gave up 3 bases, with 8 bases separating them. Germline lookup yields CDR1 WNHNN and CDR2 SYGVQD (reference sequence). CDR3 region: CASSEGRGYEQYF. The CDR3 DNA reads as TGCGCCAGCAGTGAGGGGAGAGGCTACGAGCAGTACTTC.

Written as DNA, the CDR3 is TGTGCCAGCAGTTACTCTCAGGGACAGTCTACGATGCAGTACTTC. Translating it yields CASSYSQGQSTMQYF. The J gene is TRBJ2-7, the V gene TRBV6-5, with 7 bases fitting TRBD1. Trimming took 0 bases from V and 9 from J; bases not matched to a gene: 11. From germline, CDR1 is MNHEY and CDR2 SVGAGI. The CDR3 spans 15 residues.

The J gene is TRBJ1-5, the V gene TRBV30, with D tentatively TRBD1 (5 bases). The CDR3 runs 12 residues. V was pared by 4 bases and J by 6 bases, with 10 bases between. The germline V gene encodes CDR1 GTSNPN and CDR2 SVGIG (reference sequence). The CDR3 loop reads CAWNRGIQPQHF. The CDR3 DNA is TGTGCCTGGAATAGGGGAATTCAGCCCCAGCATTTT.

The rearrangement joins TRBV15 to TRBJ2-5; a possible D gene is TRBD1 (6 bases). CDR1 and CDR2 (germline): LNHNV, YYDKDF (reference sequence). V was trimmed by 5 bases and J by 5 bases, leaving 21 bases between them. The CDR3 contains 16 residues. This CDR3 reads CATSSRKRQVSETQYF. For the CDR3, the DNA is TGTGCCACCAGCTCCCGAAAGCGACAGGTCTCCGAGACCCAGTACTTC. Full variable domain (outside the CDR3, taken from reference TRBV15 and TRBJ2-5): DAMVIQNPRYQVTQFGKPVTLSCSQTLNHNVMYWYQQKSSQAPKLLFHYYDKDFNNEADTPDNFQSRRPNTSFCFLDIRSPGLGDTAMYLCATSSRKRQVSETQYFGPGTRLLVL.

The CDR3 protein is CASSQGAGGAANSPLHF. For the CDR3, the DNA is TGCGCCAGCAGCCAAGGGGCAGGGGGCGCGGCTAATTCACCCCTCCACTTT. V usage is TRBV4-1 and J usage is TRBJ1-6; 8 nucleotides align to TRBD1. The CDR3 has 17 residues. Germline V gene data show CDR1 as MGHRA and CDR2 as YSYEKL. V lost 1 base and J lost 6; bases outside the gene matches: 8.

V is TRBV18 and J is TRBJ2-5; the D gene could be TRBD1 or TRBD2 (6 bases each). This CDR3 comprises 17 residues. The germline CDR1 and CDR2 sequences are KGHSH and LQKENI. V was trimmed by 1 base and J by 0 bases, leaving 15 bases between them. CDR3 loop: CASSPRGARDYQETQYF. The DNA of the CDR3 is TGTGCCAGCTCACCACGGGGGGCCCGCGATTACCAAGAGACCCAGTACTTC.

The chain combines TRBV6-1 with TRBJ2-1, with D uncertain. The CDR3 covers 13 residues. Germline V lookup: CDR1 MNHNS, CDR2 SASEGT. Trimming cost V 1 base and J 12 bases, with 13 bases left between them. DNA for the CDR3: TGTGCCAGCAGTGAAGTCAGTAATGTTGGGCAGTTCTTC. This encodes CASSEVSNVGQFF.

V gene TRBV6-5 combines with J gene TRBJ2-1; TRBD1 aligns across 7 bases. Germline assignment: CDR1 MNHEY and CDR2 SVGAGI. The CDR3 has 14 residues. Germline trimming cut 2 bases from V and 4 bases from J; bases unmatched to any gene: 2. The CDR3 DNA reads TGTGCCAGCAGTTACGGGACAGAGTACAATGAGCAGTTCTTC. Encoded protein: CASSYGTEYNEQFF.

This clone was observed many times. The chain employs TRBV6-5 and TRBJ1-3; D is unclear. Germline values: CDR1 MNHEY, CDR2 SVGAGI. This CDR3 has 14 residues. V gave up 6 bases and J gave up 2 bases, with 11 bases separating them. The CDR3 DNA sequence: TGTGCCAGCAGCCTCCTGGGCACTGGAAACACCATATATTTT. Translated: CASSLLGTGNTIYF.

This rearrangement joins TRBV19 to TRBJ1-2; the D gene is possibly TRBD1 (6 bases). Trimming cost V 7 bases and J 4 bases, with 22 bases left between them. CDR1 is LNHDA, CDR2 SQIVND, per germline (reference sequence). The CDR3 consists of 16 residues. For the CDR3, the DNA is TGTGCCAGTAAATCGACCCGCAGGGGTGTGCCCTATGGCTACACCTTC. Protein: CASKSTRRGVPYGYTF.

The chain carries TRBV4-3 and TRBJ2-1; TRBD1 aligns across 7 bases. J was trimmed by 6 bases and V by 0 bases; bases with no gene match: 5. This CDR3 spans 15 amino acids. Germline V CDR1 and CDR2: LGHNA, YSLEER. CDR3 DNA sequence: TGCGCCAGCAGCCAAGATAAGGCAGGGGGCAATGAGCAGTTCTTC. It translates to CASSQDKAGGNEQFF.

V usage is TRBV14 and J usage is TRBJ1-1, with a tentative D call TRBD1 (6 bases). Trimming took 6 bases from V and 1 from J, leaving 15 bases between them. The CDR3 totals 15 residues. From germline, CDR1 is SGHDN and CDR2 FVKESK. This CDR3 is CASSPVPGANTEAFF. The CDR3 DNA follows: TGTGCCAGCAGTCCCGTCCCAGGGGCGAACACTGAAGCTTTCTTT. The full variable domain, with the rest looked up from reference TRBV14 and TRBJ1-1, is EAGVTQFPSHSVIEKGQTVTLRCDPISGHDNLYWYRRVMGKEIKFLLHFVKESKQDESGMPNNRFLAERTGGTYSTLKVQPAELEDSGVYFCASSPVPGANTEAFFGQGTRLTVV.

The V and J genes are TRBV7-3 and TRBJ1-1; D is undetermined. Germline CDR1 and CDR2: SGHTA and FQGTGA. This CDR3 contains 13 residues. V lost 1 base and J lost 5, with 8 bases in between. The CDR3 coding sequence is TGTGCCAGCAGCTTAAGAATGGGAACTGAAGCTTTCTTT. Amino acids: CASSLRMGTEAFF.

The chain links TRBV7-2 to TRBJ2-2; 13 bases fit TRBD2. This CDR3 comprises 15 residues. V shed 6 bases and J 5 bases; nucleotides not matched to a gene: 3. Germline V gene data show CDR1 as SGHTA and CDR2 as FQGNSA. The CDR3 is CASRGGLAGTGELFF. For the CDR3, the DNA is TGTGCCAGCAGGGGGGGACTAGCGGGGACCGGGGAGCTGTTTTTT. The full variable domain, with the rest looked up from reference TRBV7-2 and TRBJ2-2, is GAGVSQSPSNKVTEKGKDVELRCDPISGHTALYWYRQSLGQGLEFLIYFQGNSAPDKSGLPSDRFSAERTGGSVSTLTIQRTQQEDSAVYLCASRGGLAGTGELFFGEGSRLTVL.